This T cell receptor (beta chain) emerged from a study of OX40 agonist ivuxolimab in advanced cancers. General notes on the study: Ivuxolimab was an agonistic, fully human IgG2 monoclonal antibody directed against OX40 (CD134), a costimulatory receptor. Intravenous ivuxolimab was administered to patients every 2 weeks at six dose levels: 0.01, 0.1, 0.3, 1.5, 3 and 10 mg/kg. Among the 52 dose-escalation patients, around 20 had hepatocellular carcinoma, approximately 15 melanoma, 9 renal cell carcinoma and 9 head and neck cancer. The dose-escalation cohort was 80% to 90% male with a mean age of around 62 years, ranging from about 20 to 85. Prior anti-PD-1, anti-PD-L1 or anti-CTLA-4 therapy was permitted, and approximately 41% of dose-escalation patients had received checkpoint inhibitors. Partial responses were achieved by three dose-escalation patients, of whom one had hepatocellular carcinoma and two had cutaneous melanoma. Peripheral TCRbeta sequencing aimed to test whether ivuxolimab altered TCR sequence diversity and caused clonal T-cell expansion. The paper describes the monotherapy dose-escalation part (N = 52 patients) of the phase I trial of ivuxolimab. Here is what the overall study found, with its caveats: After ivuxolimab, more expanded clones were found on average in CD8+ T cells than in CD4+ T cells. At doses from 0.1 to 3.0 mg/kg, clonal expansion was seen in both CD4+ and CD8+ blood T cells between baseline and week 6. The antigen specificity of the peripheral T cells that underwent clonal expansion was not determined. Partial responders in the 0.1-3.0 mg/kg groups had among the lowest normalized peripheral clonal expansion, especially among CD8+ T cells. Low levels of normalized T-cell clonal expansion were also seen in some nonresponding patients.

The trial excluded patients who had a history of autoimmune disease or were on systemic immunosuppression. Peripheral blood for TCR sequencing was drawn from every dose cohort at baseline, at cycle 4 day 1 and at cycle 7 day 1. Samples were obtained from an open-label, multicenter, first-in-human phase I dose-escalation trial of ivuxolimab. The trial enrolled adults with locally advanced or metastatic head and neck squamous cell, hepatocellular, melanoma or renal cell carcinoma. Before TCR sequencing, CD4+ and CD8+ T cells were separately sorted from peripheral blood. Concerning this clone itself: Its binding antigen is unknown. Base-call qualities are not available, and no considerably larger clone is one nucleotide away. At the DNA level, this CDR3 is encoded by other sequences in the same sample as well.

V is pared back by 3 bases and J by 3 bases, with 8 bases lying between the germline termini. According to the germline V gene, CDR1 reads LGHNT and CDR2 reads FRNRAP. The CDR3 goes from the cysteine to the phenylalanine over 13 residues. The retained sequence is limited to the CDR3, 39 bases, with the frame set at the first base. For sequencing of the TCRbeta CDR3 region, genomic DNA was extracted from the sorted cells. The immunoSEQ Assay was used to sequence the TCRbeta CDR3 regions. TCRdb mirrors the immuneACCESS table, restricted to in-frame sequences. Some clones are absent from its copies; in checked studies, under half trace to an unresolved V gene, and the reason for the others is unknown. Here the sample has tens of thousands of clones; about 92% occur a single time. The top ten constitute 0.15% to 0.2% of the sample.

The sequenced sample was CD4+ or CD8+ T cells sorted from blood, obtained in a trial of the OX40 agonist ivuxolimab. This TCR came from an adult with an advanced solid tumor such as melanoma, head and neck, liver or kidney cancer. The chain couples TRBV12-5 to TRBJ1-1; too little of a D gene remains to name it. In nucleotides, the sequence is TGTGCTAGTGGTTTCGGTGGCGACACTGAAGCTTTCTTT. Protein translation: CASGFGGDTEAFF.